This is a list of T cell receptor beta chains from one sample in a study of T-cell reconstitution after alpha-beta-depleted transplantation in children. TCRdb recomputed calls from the PCR reads with MiXCR, one row per CDR3 protein. The table has approximately 500,000 distinct CDR3 sequences, over 9.5% seen once; the top ten hold around 2.2%. The specimen comprised PBMCs, sampled before TCRalphabeta/CD19-depleted stem cell transplant. These receptors were collected from a child aged 2 to 10 with inherited bone marrow failure, due to receive a stem cell transplant. The CDR3 runs from the conserved cysteine through the conserved F or W.

v_call	j_call	cdr3_aa
TRBV7-9	TRBJ2-2	CASSLLAESTGELFF
TRBV5-5	TRBJ2-1	CASSFWLGYNEQFF
TRBV11-2	TRBJ2-3	CASSPRLAGGLSTDTQYF
TRBV4-3	TRBJ1-4	CASSQDKTVFEKLFF
TRBV18	TRBJ2-1	CASSPQTGTGIYNEQFF
TRBV12-3/TRBV12-4	TRBJ1-1	CASSQEMEKAFF
TRBV12-3/TRBV12-4	TRBJ2-2	CASKQGNTGELFF
TRBV7-2	TRBJ2-5	CASTLEPPQETQYF
TRBV2	TRBJ2-7	CASRRMDEQYF
TRBV27	TRBJ2-6	CASSAQNSGANVLTF
TRBV5-1	TRBJ2-1	CASSLGPGPYNEQFF
TRBV28	TRBJ2-3	CASSLIDGGTDTQYF
TRBV18	TRBJ2-1	CASSPASHNEQFF
TRBV9	TRBJ2-1	CASSVGVGGPGDEQFF
TRBV7-2	TRBJ1-3	CASSLGALSGNTIYF
TRBV28	TRBJ2-4	CASSLPWHRLLAKNIQYF
TRBV30	TRBJ2-1	CAWRLRTPEQFF
TRBV6-5	TRBJ2-7	CASSYSGRGEYEQYF
TRBV15	TRBJ2-1	CATSRGALSGRGNEQFF
TRBV19	TRBJ2-1	CASSIDSGLTYNEQFF
TRBV4-2	TRBJ2-6	CASSLYGGGSGANVLTF
TRBV6-5	TRBJ2-1	CASSYTVYNEQFF
TRBV11-1	TRBJ2-1	CASSLGFRGTREGYNEQFF
TRBV7-2	TRBJ1-5	CASSLGHPLGNQPQHF
TRBV5-1	TRBJ1-1	CASSLGQAVPEAFF
TRBV28	TRBJ2-2	CASSSLVGLASQKDPGELFF
TRBV4-1	TRBJ1-4	CASSQKETGENEKLFF
TRBV13	TRBJ1-2	CASSLGGTAGYTF
TRBV20-1	TRBJ2-7	CSSRQAGGTYEQYF
TRBV12-3/TRBV12-4	TRBJ2-3	CASSPRVGIRTDTQYF
TRBV12-3/TRBV12-4	TRBJ2-3	CASSGWGDTQYF
TRBV27	TRBJ2-3	CASSLSIVPDTQYF
TRBV12-3/TRBV12-4	TRBJ1-5	CASSAPSGQGGISNQPQHF
TRBV6-1	TRBJ2-5	CASSEATAALGETQYF
TRBV27	TRBJ1-2	CASRGINYGYTF
TRBV30	TRBJ2-1	CAWDRVWDNEQFF